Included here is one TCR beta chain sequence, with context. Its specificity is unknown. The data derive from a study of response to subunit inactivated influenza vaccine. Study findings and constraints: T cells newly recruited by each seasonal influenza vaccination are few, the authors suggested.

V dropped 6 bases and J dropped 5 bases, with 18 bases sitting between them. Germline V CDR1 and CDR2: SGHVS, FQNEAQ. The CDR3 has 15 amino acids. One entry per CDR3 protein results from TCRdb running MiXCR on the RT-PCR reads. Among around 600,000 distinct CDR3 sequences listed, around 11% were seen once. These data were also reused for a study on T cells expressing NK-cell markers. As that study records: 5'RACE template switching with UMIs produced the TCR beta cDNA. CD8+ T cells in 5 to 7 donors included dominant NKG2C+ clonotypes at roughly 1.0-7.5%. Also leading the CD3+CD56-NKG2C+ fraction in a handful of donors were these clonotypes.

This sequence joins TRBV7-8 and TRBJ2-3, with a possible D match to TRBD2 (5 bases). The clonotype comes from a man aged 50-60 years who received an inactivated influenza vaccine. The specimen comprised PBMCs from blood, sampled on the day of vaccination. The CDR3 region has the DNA TGTGCCAGCAGACCCTCGGACTGGGCCCAAGATACGCAGTATTTT. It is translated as CASRPSDWAQDTQYF.